This T cell receptor beta chain was documented in a study of blood T cell repertoires in COVID-19. In the original analysis: Reference gene primers were amplified, and this amplification served to estimate nucleated cell counts. TCRdb keeps only in-frame clones here, not all; method: immunoSEQ multiplex PCR. Clone size and the V and J calls come from that table; the DNA yielded D and trimming. Of more than 250,000 clones listed, about 82% are singletons. This CDR3 contains 14 residues. Losses at the gene ends were 6 bases for V and 5 bases for J; bases not matched to a gene: 3. CDR1 is MDHEN and CDR2 is SYDVKM in the germline V gene.

The clonotype comes from a woman in her fifties or sixties with acute or convalescent COVID-19. The specimen sequenced was peripheral blood. The chain carries TRBV28 and TRBJ2-4, with 11 bases aligning to TRBD1. The CDR3 loop reads CASSGTGGQNIQYF. Written as DNA, the CDR3 is TGTGCCAGCAGCGGGACAGGGGGGCAAAACATTCAGTACTTC.